Below, one T cell receptor beta chain is given with its context. Its antigen target is currently unknown. The sample holds no much larger clone one base away, and base qualities are not on file. TCRbeta CDR3 regions were amplified from genomic DNA using the immunoSEQ Assay, a bias-controlled multiplex PCR. Concerning the study's data processing: Within the assay, amplification of reference gene primers was used to estimate how many nucleated cells each sample contained. To quantify the absolute abundance of each unique TCRbeta CDR3 rearrangement, sequence reads were collapsed and filtered. For each sample, productive Simpson clonality was calculated by taking the square root of Simpson's diversity index across productive rearrangements. The clones in this table, taken by TCRdb from immuneACCESS, are in-frame only. Not every clone is retained; where verified, under half of the shortfall comes from an unresolved V gene, and the cause of the rest is unknown. V and J calls and clone size are those listed in that table; D and trimming were worked out from the DNA. This sample comprises approximately 20,000 clones, roughly 88% of them detected only once. The top ten hold 3% to 3.5% of the sample.

The collaborating institutions used their own protocols to collect whole blood in K2EDTA tubes. For TCRbeta analysis, collaborator samples were shipped as frozen whole blood, as isolated PBMCs, or as DNA extracted from either sample type. This sample was included in a study of blood T cell repertoires in COVID-19 (dated by TCRdb to 2018 to 2021). Looking at the study overall: Samples covering the acute and convalescent phases of COVID-19 were provided by collaborators in the United States, Italy and Spain. The prospective study material was composed of cDNA or gDNA derived from T cells, B-cell-depleted T cells, or PBMCs. Subjects who had been exposed to COVID-19, were actively infected with it, or had recovered from it provided the deeply sampled blood TCRbeta repertoires that made up the dataset. The repertoires were released in a freely available public database intended as a resource for research on the immune response to SARS-CoV-2. Samples were obtained from the ongoing ImmuneRACE study (first 160 participants) and from 1,200 or so subjects provided by 6 global collaborators. A de-identified subject ID, COVID-19 status, age in years and sex were almost always included in the sample metadata. Where available, HLA class I and class II types were obtained from metadata supplied by the sample provider rather than from assay-based typing.

The paper's findings and limits, for the study overall: The quantity of clinical and demographic metadata differed by source and by participant and was supplied without curation.

The CDR3 contains 16 residues, cysteine and phenylalanine counted. The DNA shown is the 48-base CDR3, in frame from base 1. From V the trimming removes 4 bases and from J it removes 4 bases, while the gene matches leave 8 bases of the junction unaccounted for. CDR1 and CDR2, looked up from the germline V gene, are KGHSY and FQNENV. This TCR was sampled from a human donor in a cohort sampled during active COVID-19. Source material: peripheral blood. The sequence links TRBV16 to TRBJ2-1; TRBD1 agrees with 9 junctional bases. The nucleotide sequence is TGTGCCAGCAGCCCCCCCGAGACAGGGGGATACAATGAGCAGTTCTTC. The translation is CASSPPETGGYNEQFF.